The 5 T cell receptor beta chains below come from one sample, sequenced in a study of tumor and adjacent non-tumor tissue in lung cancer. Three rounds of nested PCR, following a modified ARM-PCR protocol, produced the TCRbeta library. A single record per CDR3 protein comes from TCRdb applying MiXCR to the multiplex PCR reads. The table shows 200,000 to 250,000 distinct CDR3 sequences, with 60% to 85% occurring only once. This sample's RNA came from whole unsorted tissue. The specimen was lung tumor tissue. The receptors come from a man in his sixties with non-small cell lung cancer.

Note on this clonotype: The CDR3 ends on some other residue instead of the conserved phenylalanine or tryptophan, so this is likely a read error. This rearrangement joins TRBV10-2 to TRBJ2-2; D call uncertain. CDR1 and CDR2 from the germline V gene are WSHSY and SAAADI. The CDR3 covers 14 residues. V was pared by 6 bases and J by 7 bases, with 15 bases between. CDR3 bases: TGCGCCAGCAGCGATGGGGTGGGGATCGGGGAGCTGTTTTCT. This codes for CASSDGVGIGELFS.

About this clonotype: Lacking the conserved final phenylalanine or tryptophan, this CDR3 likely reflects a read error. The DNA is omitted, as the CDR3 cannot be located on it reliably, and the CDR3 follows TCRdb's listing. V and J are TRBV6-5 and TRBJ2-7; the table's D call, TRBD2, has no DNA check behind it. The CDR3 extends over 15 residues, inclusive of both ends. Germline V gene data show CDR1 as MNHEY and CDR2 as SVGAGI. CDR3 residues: CASRPQLSEGYEQYL.

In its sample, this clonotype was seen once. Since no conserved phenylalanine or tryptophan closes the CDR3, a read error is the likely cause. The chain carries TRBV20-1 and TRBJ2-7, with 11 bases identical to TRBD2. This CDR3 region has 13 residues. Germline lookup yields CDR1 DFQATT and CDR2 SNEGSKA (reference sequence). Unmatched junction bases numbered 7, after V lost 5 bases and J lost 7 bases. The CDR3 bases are TGCAGTGCTGGACTAGCGGGCGGAGATGAGCAGTACTCC. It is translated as CSAGLAGGDEQYS.

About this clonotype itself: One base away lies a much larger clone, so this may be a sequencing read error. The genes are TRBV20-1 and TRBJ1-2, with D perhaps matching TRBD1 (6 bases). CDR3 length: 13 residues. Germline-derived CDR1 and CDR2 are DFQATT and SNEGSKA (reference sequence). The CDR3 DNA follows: TGCAATGCTAAGGGGGGGGTTGGTGACGGCTACACCTTC. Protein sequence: CNAKGGVGDGYTF.

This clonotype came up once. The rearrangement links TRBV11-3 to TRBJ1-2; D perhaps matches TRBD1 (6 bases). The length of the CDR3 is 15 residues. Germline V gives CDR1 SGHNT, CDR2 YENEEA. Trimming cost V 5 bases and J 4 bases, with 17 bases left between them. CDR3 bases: TGTGCCAGCAGCGATTCGGTACAGGGAGTCTATGGCTACACCTTC. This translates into CASSDSVQGVYGYTF. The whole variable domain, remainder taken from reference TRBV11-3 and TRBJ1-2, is EAGVVQSPRYKIIEKKQPVAFWCNPISGHNTLYWYLQNLGQGPELLIRYENEEAVDDSQLPKDRFSAERLKGVDSTLKIQPAELGDSAVYLCASSDSVQGVYGYTFGSGTRLTVV.